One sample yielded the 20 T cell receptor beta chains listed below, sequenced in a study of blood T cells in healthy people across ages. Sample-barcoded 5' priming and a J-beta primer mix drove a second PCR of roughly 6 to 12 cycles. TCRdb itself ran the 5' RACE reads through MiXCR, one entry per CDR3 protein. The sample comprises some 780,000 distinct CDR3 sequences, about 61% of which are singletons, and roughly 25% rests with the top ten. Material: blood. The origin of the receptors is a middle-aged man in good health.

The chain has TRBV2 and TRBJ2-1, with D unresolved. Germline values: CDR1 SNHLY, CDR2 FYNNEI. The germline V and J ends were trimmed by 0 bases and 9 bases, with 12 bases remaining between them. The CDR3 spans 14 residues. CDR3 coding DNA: TGTGCCAGCAGTGAAGCGGGTGAGGATAGTGAGCAGTTCTTC. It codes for CASSEAGEDSEQFF.

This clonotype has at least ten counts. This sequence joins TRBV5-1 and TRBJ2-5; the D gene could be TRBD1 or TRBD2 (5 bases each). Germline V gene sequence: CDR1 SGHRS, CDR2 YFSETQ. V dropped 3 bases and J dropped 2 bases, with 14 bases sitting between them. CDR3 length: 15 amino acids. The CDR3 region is CASSSDGTWQETQYF. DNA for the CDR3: TGCGCCAGCAGCTCGGACGGGACCTGGCAAGAGACCCAGTACTTC.

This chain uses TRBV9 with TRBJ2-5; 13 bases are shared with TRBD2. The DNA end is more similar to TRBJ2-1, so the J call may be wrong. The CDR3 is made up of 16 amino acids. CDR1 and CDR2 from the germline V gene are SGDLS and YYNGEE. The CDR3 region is CASSATSGGAQETQFF. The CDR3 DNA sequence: TGTGCCAGCAGCGCTACTAGCGGGGGGGCCCAAGAGACCCAGTTCTTC.

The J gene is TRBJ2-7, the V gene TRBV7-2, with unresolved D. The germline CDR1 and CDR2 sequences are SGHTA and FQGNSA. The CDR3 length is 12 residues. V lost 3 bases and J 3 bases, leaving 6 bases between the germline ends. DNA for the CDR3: TGTGCCAGCAGCTTTCGGAACTACGAGCAGTACTTC. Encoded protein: CASSFRNYEQYF.

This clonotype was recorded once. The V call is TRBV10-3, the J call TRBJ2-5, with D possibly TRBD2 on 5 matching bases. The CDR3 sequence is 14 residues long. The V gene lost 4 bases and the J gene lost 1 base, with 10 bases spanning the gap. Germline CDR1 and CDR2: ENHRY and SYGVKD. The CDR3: CAISGRGFQETQYF. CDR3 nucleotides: TGTGCCATCAGTGGCCGAGGGTTCCAAGAGACCCAGTACTTC.

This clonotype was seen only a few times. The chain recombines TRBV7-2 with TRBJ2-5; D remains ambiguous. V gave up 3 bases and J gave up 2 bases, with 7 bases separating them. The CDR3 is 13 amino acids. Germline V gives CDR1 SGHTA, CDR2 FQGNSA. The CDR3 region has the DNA TGTGCCAGCAGCTTCACCCTTCAAGAGACCCAGTACTTC. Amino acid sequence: CASSFTLQETQYF.

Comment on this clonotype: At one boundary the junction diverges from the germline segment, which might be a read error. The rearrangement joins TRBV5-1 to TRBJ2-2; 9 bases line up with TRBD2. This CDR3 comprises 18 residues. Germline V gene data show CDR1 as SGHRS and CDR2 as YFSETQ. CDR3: CAGSLDPISGRNTGELFF. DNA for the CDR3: TGCGCCGGCAGCTTGGACCCCATTAGCGGGAGAAACACCGGGGAGCTGTTTTTT.

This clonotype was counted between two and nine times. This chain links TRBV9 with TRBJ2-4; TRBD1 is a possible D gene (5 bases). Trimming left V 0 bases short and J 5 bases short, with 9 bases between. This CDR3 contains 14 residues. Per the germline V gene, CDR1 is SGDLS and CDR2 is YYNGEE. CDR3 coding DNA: TGTGCCAGCAGCGTAGAGGGGCGAGAAAACATTCAGTACTTC. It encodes CASSVEGRENIQYF.

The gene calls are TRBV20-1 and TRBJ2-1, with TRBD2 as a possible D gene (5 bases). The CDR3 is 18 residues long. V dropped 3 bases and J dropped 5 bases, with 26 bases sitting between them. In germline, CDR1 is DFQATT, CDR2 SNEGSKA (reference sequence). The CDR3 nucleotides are TGCAGTGCTAGGGTGCCTGGAAGAGGGAGCACCAGAGACAATGAGCAGTTCTTC. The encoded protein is CSARVPGRGSTRDNEQFF.

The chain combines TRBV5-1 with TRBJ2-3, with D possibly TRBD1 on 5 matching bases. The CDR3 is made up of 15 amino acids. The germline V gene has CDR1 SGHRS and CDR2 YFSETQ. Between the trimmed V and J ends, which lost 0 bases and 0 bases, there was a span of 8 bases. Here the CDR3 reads CASSLGRGSTDTQYF. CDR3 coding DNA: TGCGCCAGCAGCTTGGGTAGGGGAAGCACAGATACGCAGTATTTT.

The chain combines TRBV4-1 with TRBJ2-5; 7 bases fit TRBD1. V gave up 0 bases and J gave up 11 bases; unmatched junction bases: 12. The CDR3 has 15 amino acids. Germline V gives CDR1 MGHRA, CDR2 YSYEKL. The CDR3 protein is CASSQERDSYNEQYF. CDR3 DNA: TGCGCCAGCAGCCAAGAAAGGGACAGTTACAATGAGCAGTACTTC.

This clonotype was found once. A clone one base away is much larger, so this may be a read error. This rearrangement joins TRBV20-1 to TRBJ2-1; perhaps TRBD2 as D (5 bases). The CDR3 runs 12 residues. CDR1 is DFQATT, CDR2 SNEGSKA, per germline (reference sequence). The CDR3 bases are TGCAGTGCCGTCGGGAATTACAGTGAGCAGTTCTTC. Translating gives CSAVGNYSEQFF.

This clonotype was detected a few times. In DNA, the CDR3 is TGTGCCAGCAGTTTCGGAGCCCAAGATACGCAGTATTTT. Translation gives CASSFGAQDTQYF. The gene calls are TRBV12-3 or TRBV12-4 and TRBJ2-3; D remains unclear. The CDR3 sequence is 13 residues long. The V and J ends lost 3 bases and 5 bases respectively, with 9 bases between them.

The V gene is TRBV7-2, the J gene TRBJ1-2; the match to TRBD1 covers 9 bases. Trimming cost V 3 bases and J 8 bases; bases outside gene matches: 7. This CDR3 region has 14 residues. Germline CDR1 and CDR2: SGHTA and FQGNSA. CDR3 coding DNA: TGTGCCAGCAGCTTCACAGGGGGCGATAGGGGCTACACCTTC. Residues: CASSFTGGDRGYTF.

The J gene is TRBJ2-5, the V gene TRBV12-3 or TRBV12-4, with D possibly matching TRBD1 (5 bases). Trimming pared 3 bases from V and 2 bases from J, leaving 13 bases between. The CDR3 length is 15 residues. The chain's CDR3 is CASSLSLRQQETQYF. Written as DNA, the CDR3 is TGTGCCAGCAGTTTGAGCCTGCGACAGCAAGAGACCCAGTACTTC.

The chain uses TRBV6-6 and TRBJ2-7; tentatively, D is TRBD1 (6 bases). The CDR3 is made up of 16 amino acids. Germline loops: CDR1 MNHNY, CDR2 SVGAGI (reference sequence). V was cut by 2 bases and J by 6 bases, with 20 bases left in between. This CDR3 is CASSYDLRGSDREQYF. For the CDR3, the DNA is TGTGCCAGCAGTTACGACCTCAGGGGATCTGATCGCGAGCAGTACTTC.

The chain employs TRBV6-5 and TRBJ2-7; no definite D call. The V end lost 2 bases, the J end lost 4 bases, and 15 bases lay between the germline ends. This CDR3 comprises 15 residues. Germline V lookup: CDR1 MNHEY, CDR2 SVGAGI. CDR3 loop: CASSYPSIGRYEQYF. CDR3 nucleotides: TGTGCCAGCAGTTACCCTTCTATCGGGCGGTACGAGCAGTACTTC.

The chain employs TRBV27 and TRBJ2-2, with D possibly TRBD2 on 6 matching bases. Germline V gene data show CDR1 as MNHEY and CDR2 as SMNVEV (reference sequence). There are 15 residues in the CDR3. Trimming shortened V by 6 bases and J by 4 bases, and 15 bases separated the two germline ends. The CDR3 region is CASSREVGATGELFF. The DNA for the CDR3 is TGTGCCAGCAGCAGGGAGGTTGGGGCCACCGGGGAGCTGTTTTTT.

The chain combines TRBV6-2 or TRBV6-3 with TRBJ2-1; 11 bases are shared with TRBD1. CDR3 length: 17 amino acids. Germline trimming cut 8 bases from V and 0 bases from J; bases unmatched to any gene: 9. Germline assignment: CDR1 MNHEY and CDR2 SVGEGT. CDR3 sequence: CASGDRGTTSSYNEQFF. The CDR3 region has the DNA TGTGCCAGCGGGGACAGGGGGACTACTAGCTCCTACAATGAGCAGTTCTTC.

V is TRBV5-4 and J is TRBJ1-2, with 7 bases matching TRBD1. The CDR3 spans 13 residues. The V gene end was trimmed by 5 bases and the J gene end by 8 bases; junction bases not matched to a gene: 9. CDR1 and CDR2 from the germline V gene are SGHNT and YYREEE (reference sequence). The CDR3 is CASRSTGQGGYTF. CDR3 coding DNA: TGTGCCAGCAGGTCGACAGGGCAAGGCGGCTACACCTTC.